Listed here are 21 T cell receptor beta chains from one sample, sequenced in a study of blood T cells in healthy people across ages. The use of a sample-barcoded 5' primer and a J-beta primer mix characterized a second PCR of roughly 6 to 11 cycles. TCRdb called the 5' RACE reads again in MiXCR, with one record for every CDR3 protein. The table includes approximately 800,000 distinct CDR3 sequences, roughly 35% detected once. Sequences were obtained from blood. These receptors all come from a man younger than 30 in good health.

V gene TRBV4-1 combines with J gene TRBJ1-3; tentatively, D is TRBD1 (5 bases). Germline V CDR1 and CDR2: MGHRA, YSYEKL. This CDR3 has 17 amino acids. V was clipped by 3 bases and J by 2 bases, with 17 bases between them. The CDR3 spells CASSHYRAQGPGNTIYF. The DNA of the CDR3 is TGCGCCAGCAGCCATTACCGGGCTCAGGGACCTGGAAACACCATATATTTT.

This chain uses TRBV7-3 with TRBJ2-2; no reliable D call. Deletions cut 6 bases from V and 3 bases from J, with 20 bases between. Germline lookup yields CDR1 SGHTA and CDR2 FQGTGA. The CDR3 loop spans 17 amino acids. CDR3 DNA sequence: TGTGCCAGCAGTTCCCGGCCAGCAAGAACTGACACCGGGGAGCTGTTTTTT. Protein: CASSSRPARTDTGELFF.

Written as DNA, the CDR3 is TGCGCCAGCAGCCAAAACCAAAAACTCACCCTCTATGGCTACACCTTC. Translated: CASSQNQKLTLYGYTF. This sequence joins TRBV4-3 and TRBJ1-2; D is unclear. CDR1 LGHNA and CDR2 YSLEER come from the germline V gene. CDR3 length: 16 amino acids. Trimming removed 2 bases from V and 4 bases from J, with 17 bases in between.

The chain uses TRBV29-1 and TRBJ2-5; D perhaps matches TRBD1 (5 bases). V was trimmed by 4 bases and J by 2 bases, leaving 14 bases between them. The germline gives CDR1 SQVTM, CDR2 ANQGSEA. There are 14 residues in the CDR3. The chain's CDR3 is CSVGAGMIQETQYF. The CDR3 DNA reads as TGCAGCGTTGGGGCAGGGATGATACAAGAGACCCAGTACTTC.

This clonotype appeared once. The J gene is TRBJ2-3, the V gene TRBV20-1; TRBD2 aligns across 11 bases. The CDR3 length is 17 residues. With V trimmed by 3 bases and J by 2 bases, 10 bases remained unmatched. The germline V gene encodes CDR1 DFQATT and CDR2 SNEGSKA (reference sequence). The DNA for the CDR3 is TGCAGTGCTAGTACTCCTTTGACTAGCGGGGACACAGATACGCAGTATTTT. The encoded protein is CSASTPLTSGDTDTQYF.

This chain uses TRBV12-3 or TRBV12-4 with TRBJ2-7, with a possible D match to TRBD2 (6 bases). The CDR3 loop spans 14 amino acids. V shed 3 bases and J shed 0 bases, with 9 bases lying between them. CDR3 residues: CASSFGLNSYEQYF. CDR3 DNA: TGTGCCAGCAGTTTCGGACTAAACTCCTACGAGCAGTACTTC.

This clonotype has just a few counts. This rearrangement joins TRBV12-3 or TRBV12-4 to TRBJ2-1; no clear D gene. The end of the DNA is better explained by TRBJ2-7, so the J call may be wrong. CDR3 length: 14 amino acids. CDR3 amino acids: CASSFRRRDNEQYF. The CDR3 DNA follows: TGTGCCAGCAGTTTCCGCAGGAGAGACAATGAGCAGTACTTC.

Only a few counts were recorded for this clonotype. One end of the junction is discordant with germline, which a read error may explain. The rearrangement links TRBV13 to TRBJ2-3, with 7 bases fitting TRBD1. There are 14 residues in the CDR3. Germline assignment: CDR1 PRHDT and CDR2 FYEKMQ (reference sequence). In DNA form, the CDR3 reads TGTGCCAGCAACTTACAGGGGATGGGAGATACGCAGTATTTT. As protein: CASNLQGMGDTQYF.

This clonotype was seen a handful of times. The gene calls are TRBV9 and TRBJ2-7, with TRBD1 identical over 7 bases. J gave up 3 bases and V 3 bases, and 3 bases lay outside the gene matches. The CDR3 consists of 13 residues. Germline V lookup: CDR1 SGDLS, CDR2 YYNGEE. DNA for the CDR3: TGTGCCAGCAGCGGGGGACAGTTCTACGAGCAGTACTTC. It codes for CASSGGQFYEQYF.

The gene calls are TRBV7-6 and TRBJ2-3; D may correspond to TRBD1 or TRBD2 (5 bases each). The CDR3 consists of 13 residues. CDR1 and CDR2 (germline): SGHVS, FNYEAQ. V was cut by 7 bases and J by 5 bases, with 13 bases left in between. In nucleotides, the CDR3 is TGTGCCAGCAAGGCCGGGGCCGAAGATACGCAGTATTTT. This gives the protein CASKAGAEDTQYF.

This clonotype was observed a handful of times. The rearrangement joins TRBV12-3 or TRBV12-4 to TRBJ1-2; tentatively, D is TRBD1 (5 bases). CDR3 length: 14 residues. The V end was cut by 6 bases, the J end by 8 bases, with 19 bases between. The CDR3 here is CASRTTARLGGYTF. DNA for the CDR3: TGTGCCAGCAGGACGACAGCCCGATTGGGGGGCTACACCTTC.

Concerning this clonotype itself: A junction end diverges from the germline sequence, so it may reflect a read error. The chain uses TRBV20-1 and TRBJ2-3; TRBD2 matches at 9 bases. This CDR3 region has 19 residues. From germline, CDR1 is DFQATT and CDR2 SNEGSKA (reference sequence). The CDR3 coding sequence is TGCAGTGCCAGAGACCCTCTGGGACGAGCGGGGGGTCGCACAGATACGCAGTATTTT. It codes for CSARDPLGRAGGRTDTQYF.

V gene TRBV3-1 combines with J gene TRBJ1-1; D perhaps matches TRBD1 (5 bases). V shed 1 base and J shed 5 bases, with 14 bases lying between them. This CDR3 has 15 amino acids. Per the germline V gene, CDR1 is LGHDT and CDR2 is YNNKEL (reference sequence). The CDR3 nucleotides are TGTGCCAGCAGCCAAGCTGCGGGCGGGGGGACTGAAGCTTTCTTT. Translating it yields CASSQAAGGGTEAFF.

The V and J genes are TRBV20-1 and TRBJ2-3, with TRBD2 matching over 7 bases. Germline trimming cut 4 bases from V and 0 bases from J; bases unmatched to any gene: 7. CDR1 and CDR2 from the germline V gene are DFQATT and SNEGSKA (reference sequence). This CDR3 region has 15 residues. The CDR3 DNA follows: TGCAGTGCTAAGGGTGTGGGGGGGAGCACAGATACGCAGTATTTT. Amino acids: CSAKGVGGSTDTQYF.

The chain links TRBV21-1 to TRBJ2-1; TRBD1 is taken as the D call from the table, unchecked against the DNA. TRBV21-1 constitutes a pseudogene. The CDR3 is made up of 15 amino acids. CDR3 in DNA: TGTGCCAGCAGCAAAGATCGGGACAGGGACAATGAGCAGTTCTTC. This gives the protein CASSKDRDRDNEQFF.

Concerning this clonotype itself: This sequence may be a read error, since a much larger clone differs from it by one base. This rearrangement joins TRBV15 to TRBJ2-1, with 8 positions matching TRBD1. V dropped 5 bases and J dropped 7; count of bases not matched to a gene: 13. CDR3 length equals 16 residues. The germline V gene encodes CDR1 LNHNV and CDR2 YYDKDF (reference sequence). The CDR3: CATSPHSGQEQNEQFF. CDR3 in DNA: TGTGCCACCAGCCCCCATTCGGGACAGGAGCAGAATGAGCAGTTCTTC.

This clonotype was counted ten times or more. This sequence joins TRBV12-3 or TRBV12-4 and TRBJ1-6, with D perhaps matching TRBD1 (6 bases). The V and J ends lost 3 bases and 8 bases respectively, with 14 bases between them. The CDR3 length is 15 residues. The CDR3 DNA is TGTGCCAGCAGTTTCAGTGAGGGGGGTCATTCACCCCTCCACTTT. It is translated as CASSFSEGGHSPLHF.

Remarks on this clonotype: This may be a read error: a much more frequent sequence differs by one nucleotide. This rearrangement joins TRBV5-1 to TRBJ2-1; D perhaps matches TRBD1 (6 bases). The germline V and J ends were trimmed by 2 bases and 10 bases, with 19 bases remaining between them. The V gene's germline CDR1 is SGHRS and CDR2 YFSETQ. The length of the CDR3 is 15 residues. DNA for the CDR3: TGCGCCAGCAGCTTAAATGGCGGACAGTCTTACGAGCAGTTCTTC. Translated: CASSLNGGQSYEQFF.

The chain has TRBV6-5 and TRBJ2-5, with 7 bases that match TRBD2. The CDR3 consists of 16 residues. Per germline, CDR1 MNHEY and CDR2 SVGAGI. J lost 2 bases, V lost 7 bases, and 13 bases had no gene match. The CDR3 DNA follows: TGTGCCAGCACCCCTCGAGCTAGCGGATATCAAGAGACCCAGTACTTC. This encodes CASTPRASGYQETQYF.

J is TRBJ1-6 and V is TRBV25-1; possible D gene TRBD1, 6 bases. The CDR3 length is 16 residues. Trimming took off 6 bases at V and 0 bases at J, with 12 bases between the two ends. Per the germline V gene, CDR1 is MGHDK and CDR2 is SYGVNS. The CDR3 nucleotides are TGTGCCAGCAGCCGGGACACCTTCTCCTATAATTCACCCCTCCACTTT. The encoded protein is CASSRDTFSYNSPLHF.

This chain uses TRBV12-3 or TRBV12-4 with TRBJ2-3; 15 bases map to TRBD2. J lost 0 bases, V lost 6 bases, and 10 bases had no gene match. The CDR3 totals 19 residues. This CDR3 is CASSSPGLAGGVSTDTQYF. The CDR3 nucleotides read TGTGCCAGCAGCTCTCCGGGACTAGCGGGGGGCGTGAGCACAGATACGCAGTATTTT.